The 29 T cell receptor beta chains in this list originate from one sample, sequenced in a study of spatial heterogeneity in lung cancer. TCRdb re-analysed the 5' RACE reads in MiXCR, keeping a single row per CDR3 protein. Found here are about 12,000 distinct CDR3 sequences, under 6% of them singletons; the top ten hold almost 25%. Time point here: sample taken at primary tumor resection. Overall study findings and caveats: Counts that tracked tumor mutation counts were those of expanded intratumoral alpha and beta TCRs.

These TCRs' antigens remain unknown. The starting material was lung tumor tissue, obtained at surgery. Receptors were obtained from a male donor with early-stage non-small cell lung cancer.

This clonotype was seen at least ten times. Since it is a stray read in a library aimed at alpha chains, this beta chain has a size that is not meaningful. The chain has TRBV7-9 and TRBJ2-3; D tentatively reads TRBD1 or TRBD2 (5 bases each). Trimming cost V 0 bases and J 6 bases, with 13 bases left between them. This CDR3 contains 15 residues. Germline lookup yields CDR1 SEHNR and CDR2 FQNEAQ (reference sequence). The CDR3 DNA reads as TGTGCCAGCAGCTTAGCCGGGGCCGGCATTGATACGCAGTATTTT. It encodes CASSLAGAGIDTQYF. The full variable domain, its missing parts supplied by reference TRBV7-9 and TRBJ2-3, is DTGVSQNPRHKITKRGQNVTFRCDPISEHNRLYWYRQTLGQGPEFLTYFQNEAQLEKSRLLSDRFSAERPKGSFSTLEIQRTEQGDSAMYLCASSLAGAGIDTQYFGPGTRLTVL.

Regarding this clonotype: Little can be read into the size of this beta chain, an off-target read in a library designed for alpha chains. The CDR3 is CASSLRGAIMNEQFF. In nucleotides, the CDR3 is TGTGCCAGCAGCTTGCGGGGGGCCATCATGAATGAGCAGTTCTTC. The chain combines TRBV5-5 with TRBJ2-1; D is possibly TRBD2 (7 bases). V was shortened by 1 base and J by 7 bases, with 15 bases between the two germline ends. Germline values: CDR1 SGHKS, CDR2 YYEKEE (reference sequence). This CDR3 is 15 amino acids long.

This clonotype has a count of ten or more. This beta chain was picked up by a library intended for alpha chains and is off target, so its count carries little meaning. J is TRBJ2-1 and V is TRBV9; the D is unclear. V was cut by 0 bases and J by 8 bases, with 9 bases left in between. CDR1 is SGDLS, CDR2 YYNGEE, per germline. CDR3 length: 13 amino acids. Written as DNA, the CDR3 is TGTGCCAGCAGCGTAGGGACCAATGATGAGCAGTTCTTC. Amino acids: CASSVGTNDEQFF.

At least ten counts were recorded for this clonotype. This beta chain came through as a stray read in a library set up for alpha chains, and its size says little. This chain links TRBV5-1 with TRBJ2-5, with TRBD1 matching over 10 bases. The CDR3 is made up of 15 amino acids. Germline CDR1 SGHRS, CDR2 YFSETQ. Trimming took 4 bases from V and 5 from J; bases not matched to a gene: 8. The CDR3 is CASSPTGGIIETQYF. The CDR3 nucleotides read TGCGCCAGCAGCCCGACAGGGGGCATCATCGAGACCCAGTACTTC.

This clonotype showed up many times. For a library built for alpha chains, this beta chain is a stray read; little rests on its size. The rearrangement links TRBV4-1 to TRBJ1-2; 7 bases map to TRBD1. Germline CDR1 MGHRA, CDR2 YSYEKL. Germline trimming cut 0 bases from V and 3 bases from J; bases unmatched to any gene: 4. This CDR3 spans 15 amino acids. The CDR3 is CASSQDYRGYYGYTF. As DNA, the CDR3 is TGCGCCAGCAGCCAAGATTACAGGGGCTACTATGGCTACACCTTC.

This clonotype was counted at least ten times. Little can be read into the size of this beta chain, an off-target read in a library designed for alpha chains. V and J are TRBV14 and TRBJ2-7, with TRBD1 as a possible D gene (5 bases). This CDR3 is built from 15 residues. The germline gives CDR1 SGHDN, CDR2 FVKESK. V was shortened by 0 bases and J by 2 bases, with 11 bases between the two germline ends. CDR3 DNA: TGTGCCAGCAGCCAAGAAAACGTCAGGGCCTACGAGCAGTACTTC. Translated, it gives CASSQENVRAYEQYF.

As concerns this clonotype: In a library made to pick up alpha chains, this beta chain is a stray read with a size that means little. The chain joins TRBV27 to TRBJ2-3, with D possibly called TRBD1 or TRBD2 (6 bases each). Per germline, CDR1 MNHEY and CDR2 SMNVEV (reference sequence). CDR3 size: 15 residues. V was cut by 3 bases and J by 6 bases, with 16 bases left in between. The CDR3 sequence: CASSFYRGRSDTQYF. DNA for the CDR3: TGTGCCAGCAGTTTTTATCGGGGGCGATCGGATACGCAGTATTTT.

The sample holds a few counts of this clonotype. This beta chain lies outside the target of a library built for alpha chains; its clone size means little. The chain uses TRBV29-1 and TRBJ2-5; D ambiguous. In germline, CDR1 is SQVTM, CDR2 ANQGSEA. V lost 5 bases and J 1 base, leaving 14 bases between the germline ends. The CDR3 spans 14 residues. The DNA of the CDR3 is TGCAGCGTTTTGAGCAGTAGTACCCAAGAGACCCAGTACTTC. Amino acid sequence: CSVLSSSTQETQYF.

This clonotype came up many times. For a library built for alpha chains, this beta chain is a stray read; little rests on its size. V is TRBV5-1 and J is TRBJ2-7; maybe TRBD1 (6 bases). CDR1 and CDR2 (germline): SGHRS, YFSETQ. The ends were cut back, 1 base at V and 2 bases at J, with 10 bases in the middle. The CDR3 contains 14 residues. This CDR3 is CASSLSPGAYEQYF. The CDR3 DNA follows: TGCGCCAGCAGCTTGTCACCAGGGGCCTACGAGCAGTACTTC.

A note on this clonotype: In a library made to pick up alpha chains, this beta chain is a stray read with a size that means little. The genes are TRBV24-1 and TRBJ2-5, with 8 bases fitting TRBD1. The CDR3 runs 15 residues. Unmatched junction bases numbered 6, after V lost 5 bases and J lost 2 bases. Germline assignment: CDR1 KGHDR and CDR2 SFDVKD. The DNA of the CDR3 is TGTGCCACCAGTGTCTCGGACAGGGCGCAAGAGACCCAGTACTTC. It yields the protein CATSVSDRAQETQYF.

This clonotype was seen repeatedly, ten times or more. One end of the junction does not line up with germline, which may come from a read error. Because the library targeted alpha chains, this beta chain is an off-target read whose size means little. V gene TRBV7-7 combines with J gene TRBJ2-5; 8 bases fit TRBD1. This CDR3 comprises 14 residues. From germline, CDR1 is SSHAT and CDR2 FNYEAQ (reference sequence). The CDR3 DNA reads as TGTGCTAGCAGCCTCGGACAGGGCCAAGAGACCCAGTACTTC. This translates into CASSLGQGQETQYF. Looking up the rest from reference TRBV7-7 and TRBJ2-5 gives the full variable domain: GAGVSQSPRYKVTKRGQDVTLRCDPISSHATLYWYQQALGQGPEFLTYFNYEAQPDKSGLPSDRFSAERPEGSISTLTIQRTEQRDSAMYRCASSLGQGQETQYFGPGTRLLVL.

The sample holds many counts of this clonotype. Little can be read into the size of this beta chain, an off-target read in a library designed for alpha chains. V is TRBV20-1 and J is TRBJ2-7; no reliable D call. Germline CDR1 reads DFQATT; CDR2 reads SNEGSKA (reference sequence). The CDR3 has 12 residues. V gave up 1 base and J gave up 1 base, with 5 bases separating them. The CDR3 is CSARGGSYEQYF. CDR3 sequence (DNA): TGCAGTGCTAGAGGCGGATCCTACGAGCAGTACTTC.

This clonotype has a count of ten or more. As an off-target read in a library built for alpha chains, this beta chain has a frequency of little significance. This chain uses TRBV7-8 with TRBJ1-1; no firm D call. V was trimmed by 1 base and J by 4 bases, leaving 13 bases between them. Germline loops: CDR1 SGHVS, CDR2 FQNEAQ. The CDR3 contains 15 residues. The CDR3 reads CASSLDEGWGTEAFF. The CDR3 DNA reads as TGTGCCAGCAGCTTAGACGAGGGATGGGGCACTGAAGCTTTCTTT.

This clonotype was seen at least ten times. With the library built for alpha chains, this beta chain is off target and its frequency is not meaningful. This sequence joins TRBV9 and TRBJ2-7, with D maybe TRBD1 (6 bases). V lost 0 bases and J lost 7, with 17 bases in between. The V gene's germline CDR1 is SGDLS and CDR2 YYNGEE. The CDR3 has 15 amino acids. CDR3 region: CASSVGGTNPQEQYF. In DNA, the CDR3 is TGTGCCAGCAGCGTAGGAGGGACAAACCCACAAGAGCAGTACTTC.

This clonotype showed up just a few times. This beta chain lies outside the target of a library built for alpha chains; its clone size means little. This chain's CDR3 is CASSPTGLAGFANEQFF. The CDR3 DNA follows: TGTGCCAGCAGTCCCACCGGACTAGCGGGGTTCGCCAATGAGCAGTTCTTC. The V call is TRBV27, the J call TRBJ2-1; 12 nucleotides agree with TRBD2. V trimming: 5 bases; J trimming: 6 bases; junction bases outside the gene matches: 11. The V gene's germline CDR1 is MNHEY and CDR2 SMNVEV (reference sequence). This CDR3 has 17 residues.

This clonotype was seen many times. This beta chain is an off-target read within a library intended for alpha chains, so its frequency means little. The rearrangement uses TRBV27 and TRBJ2-2; 8 nucleotides line up with TRBD1. CDR1 and CDR2 (germline): MNHEY, SMNVEV (reference sequence). This CDR3 is built from 15 residues. The ends lost 4 bases at V and 4 bases at J; junction bases unmatched: 5. CDR3 coding DNA: TGTGCCAGCAGTTCGTTGACAGGGGTCACCGGGGAGCTGTTTTTT. This translates into CASSSLTGVTGELFF.

This clonotype has a handful of counts. Since the library was made to target alpha chains, this beta chain is a stray read and its abundance is not meaningful. This chain connects TRBV12-3 or TRBV12-4 to TRBJ1-2, with D perhaps matching TRBD1 (6 bases). CDR3 length: 17 residues. V was trimmed by 0 bases and J by 8 bases, leaving 22 bases between them. As DNA, the CDR3 is TGTGCCAGCAGTTTAGCGTTCCCCGAAAACATCAGGGGCGGCTACACCTTC. Translating gives CASSLAFPENIRGGYTF.

A few counts support this clonotype. In a library made to pick up alpha chains, this beta chain is a stray read with a size that means little. The gene calls are TRBV6-1 and TRBJ2-7; the D gene is possibly TRBD2 (5 bases). This CDR3 comprises 13 residues. V lost 2 bases to trimming and J lost 7 bases, with 12 bases between them. The germline CDR1 and CDR2 sequences are MNHNS and SASEGT. The CDR3 sequence: CASSEFLAGEQYF. The CDR3 nucleotides read TGTGCCAGCAGTGAATTCCTAGCCGGGGAGCAGTACTTC.

This clonotype was seen repeatedly, ten times or more. This beta chain was picked up by a library intended for alpha chains and is off target, so its count carries little meaning. This chain connects TRBV18 to TRBJ1-1; no firm D call. The V end was cut by 3 bases, the J end by 5 bases, with 19 bases between. The germline gives CDR1 KGHSH, CDR2 LQKENI. This CDR3 comprises 16 residues. The CDR3 nucleotides are TGTGCCAGCTCACCCCCCAGGCATGGGGTGGGTACTGAAGCTTTCTTT. Translation: CASSPPRHGVGTEAFF.

The sample holds many counts of this clonotype. This beta chain was picked up by a library intended for alpha chains and is off target, so its count carries little meaning. The chain couples TRBV6-2 or TRBV6-3 to TRBJ2-1; 13 nucleotides align to TRBD2. Germline values: CDR1 MNHEY, CDR2 SVGEGT. V was clipped by 11 bases and J by 1 base; unmatched bases: 8. The CDR3 consists of 16 residues. The CDR3 protein is CALGRTSGGSYNEQFF. CDR3 coding DNA: TGTGCCCTTGGGCGGACTAGCGGGGGTTCCTACAATGAGCAGTTCTTC.

In this sample, this clonotype turned up many times. This beta chain is a stray read from a library made for alpha chains; its abundance is not meaningful. The chain is built from TRBV4-3 and TRBJ2-2; D call uncertain. The CDR3 has 16 amino acids. V lost 4 bases and J 4 bases, leaving 16 bases between the germline ends. Germline CDR1 LGHNA, CDR2 YSLEER. This CDR3 reads CASSPLTAIFTGELFF. CDR3 DNA: TGCGCCAGCAGCCCGTTAACAGCAATATTCACCGGGGAGCTGTTTTTT.

Turning to this clonotype: The library was designed around alpha chains, so this beta chain is a stray read whose abundance carries little weight. V and J are TRBV28 and TRBJ2-3; a possible D gene is TRBD2 (6 bases). This CDR3 region has 16 residues. In germline, CDR1 is MDHEN, CDR2 SYDVKM. V lost 2 bases to trimming and J lost 6 bases, with 18 bases between them. CDR3 nucleotides: TGTGCCAGCAGTTTACAGGGTTCGGGAGCTAGCGATACGCAGTATTTT. Its translation is CASSLQGSGASDTQYF.

In this sample, this clonotype turned up many times. Because this beta chain is a stray read in a library intended to capture alpha chains, its abundance should not be given much weight. The rearrangement links TRBV3-1 to TRBJ2-1, with TRBD2 matching 10 bases. Germline assignment: CDR1 LGHDT and CDR2 YNNKEL (reference sequence). The CDR3 extends over 17 amino acids. The ends lost 0 bases at V and 4 bases at J; junction bases unmatched: 6. CDR3: CASSQEPSGGIYNEQFF. CDR3 nucleotide sequence: TGTGCCAGCAGCCAAGAACCTAGCGGGGGAATTTACAATGAGCAGTTCTTC.

In this sample, this clonotype turned up many times. This beta chain appears as a stray read in a library generated for alpha chains; its size is not informative. J is TRBJ1-3 and V is TRBV6-5; D remains unclear. Germline CDR1 reads MNHEY; CDR2 reads SVGAGI. This CDR3 has 15 residues. V was trimmed by 4 bases and J by 2 bases, leaving 12 bases between them. CDR3 in amino acids: CASSSRRGAGNTIYF. CDR3 sequence (DNA): TGTGCCAGCAGTTCCCGACGTGGAGCTGGAAACACCATATATTTT.

This clonotype was counted only a few times. This beta chain is a stray read from a library made for alpha chains; its abundance is not meaningful. This sequence joins TRBV2 and TRBJ2-5, with TRBD2 matching 7 bases. In germline, CDR1 is SNHLY, CDR2 FYNNEI. The CDR3 contains 12 residues. J was trimmed by 5 bases and V by 7 bases; bases with no gene match: 4. The DNA of the CDR3 is TGTGCCAGCAACCCGGGGGGTGAGACCCAGTACTTC. Its translation: CASNPGGETQYF.

In the case of this clonotype: The library was designed around alpha chains, so this beta chain is a stray read whose abundance carries little weight. The chain carries TRBV27 and TRBJ2-6, with D possibly called TRBD1 or TRBD2 (5 bases each). The CDR3 is made up of 15 amino acids. Per the germline V gene, CDR1 is MNHEY and CDR2 is SMNVEV (reference sequence). The CDR3 DNA sequence: TGTCCCCCAGGGTTCGGGGACTCTGGGGCCAACGTCCTGACTTTC. It codes for CPPGFGDSGANVLTF.

Many counts were recorded for this clonotype. Since the library was made to target alpha chains, this beta chain is a stray read and its abundance is not meaningful. The V gene is TRBV20-1, the J gene TRBJ2-7; D perhaps matches TRBD2 (6 bases). Germline CDR1 DFQATT, CDR2 SNEGSKA (reference sequence). This CDR3 region has 12 residues. The germline V and J ends were trimmed by 6 bases and 4 bases, with 13 bases remaining between them. CDR3 nucleotides: TGCAGTGCGAGAAGCGGGCTTTACGAGCAGTACTTC. Translated, it gives CSARSGLYEQYF.

This clonotype was counted ten times or more. With the library built for alpha chains, this beta chain is off target and its frequency is not meaningful. The V call is TRBV29-1, the J call TRBJ1-2, with D hard to call. The germline gives CDR1 SQVTM, CDR2 ANQGSEA. V was cut by 7 bases and J by 0 bases, with 9 bases left in between. The CDR3 runs 12 residues. Here the CDR3 reads CSGRQPNYGYTF. In DNA, the CDR3 is TGCAGCGGAAGGCAGCCTAACTATGGCTACACCTTC.

There are many counts of this clonotype. The size of this beta chain means little, since it is a stray read in a library made for alpha chains. The V call is TRBV20-1, the J call TRBJ2-4, with a weak D call TRBD2 (5 bases). This CDR3 is built from 15 residues. Germline-derived CDR1 and CDR2 are DFQATT and SNEGSKA (reference sequence). V lost 3 bases, J lost 2 bases, and 14 bases lay in between. Here the CDR3 DNA reads TGCAGTGCTAGTGTCGGGGAGTGGACCAAAAACATTCAGTACTTC. This sequence encodes CSASVGEWTKNIQYF.